The clone carrying this T cell receptor (beta chain) has at least ten counts. Germline-derived CDR1 and CDR2 are SGHDN and FVKESK. Trimming took off 4 bases at V and 5 bases at J, with 15 bases between the two ends. This CDR3 contains 14 residues. The source of the sample is a study of T-cell memory formation after mild COVID-19. Each CDR3 protein gets one entry after TCRdb re-called the 5' RACE reads with MiXCR. The table has hundreds of thousands of distinct CDR3 sequences, 15% to 20% seen once; the top ten hold around 12%. Sequencing input: PBMCs or a T cell subset sorted from them (not recorded which). The receptor comes from an adult woman who had mild COVID-19 (a few samples of this study predate the infection). Cell type and time point are not known. This rearrangement joins TRBV14 to TRBJ2-7; D perhaps matches TRBD2 (6 bases). The CDR3 DNA is TGTGCCAGCAGCCCAGACCGGGGAGGAGACGAGCAGTACTTC. Protein sequence: CASSPDRGGDEQYF.